The next 5 T cell receptor beta chains were all read from a single sample in a study of blood T cell repertoires in COVID-19. The data were produced by immunoSEQ multiplex PCR, yet TCRdb's version contains in-frame clones alone and is incomplete. The sample includes about 210,000 clones, around three quarters seen only once; the top ten take about 7.2%. Sequenced material: peripheral blood. The origin of the receptors is a woman in her 70s with acute or convalescent COVID-19.

This rearrangement joins TRBV18 to TRBJ1-4; 7 positions agree with TRBD1. This CDR3 has 15 residues. The ends lost 3 bases at V and 4 bases at J; junction bases unmatched: 5. CDR1 is KGHSH and CDR2 is LQKENI in the germline V gene. CDR3 DNA sequence: TGTGCCAGCTCACCGAGGGGACAGCTTAATGAAAAACTGTTTTTT. It specifies CASSPRGQLNEKLFF.

J is TRBJ1-6 and V is TRBV11-2; TRBD1 agrees at 9 bases. The germline CDR1 and CDR2 sequences are SGHAT and FQNNGV. This CDR3 region has 14 residues. Germline trimming cut 3 bases from V and 10 bases from J; bases unmatched to any gene: 4. CDR3 in amino acids: CASSLGQGGSPLHF. In nucleotides, the CDR3 is TGTGCCAGCAGCTTGGGACAGGGTGGGTCACCCCTCCACTTT.

The chain combines TRBV29-1 with TRBJ1-1; D not certain. The germline V and J ends were trimmed by 6 bases and 6 bases, with 14 bases remaining between them. This CDR3 comprises 12 residues. Germline V gene lookup returns CDR1 SQVTM and CDR2 ANQGSEA. The chain's CDR3 is CSVAPFESEAFF. The CDR3 region has the DNA TGCAGCGTCGCCCCTTTTGAGTCTGAAGCTTTCTTT.

The chain uses TRBV27 and TRBJ1-2, with D hard to call. This CDR3 has 14 residues. Between the trimmed V and J ends, which lost 3 bases and 0 bases, there was a span of 8 bases. Germline CDR1 reads MNHEY; CDR2 reads SMNVEV (reference sequence). The DNA of the CDR3 is TGTGCCAGCAGTTTTACAAAAGCTAACTATGGCTACACCTTC. It translates to CASSFTKANYGYTF.

The chain is built from TRBV30 and TRBJ2-5; 8 bases agree with TRBD1. Germline CDR1 is GTSNPN and CDR2 is SVGIG (reference sequence). CDR3 size: 18 residues. Trimming removed 3 bases from V and 5 bases from J; junction bases left unmatched: 20. The CDR3 here is CAWSEGQVYRYSAETQYF. The CDR3 DNA is TGTGCCTGGAGCGAGGGACAGGTCTACCGTTATAGTGCGGAGACCCAGTACTTC.